Listed below are T cell receptor beta chains from one sample, sequenced in a study of long-term antiretroviral therapy in people with HIV. Sequenced by immunoSEQ multiplex PCR; TCRdb stores in-frame clones only, minus some. The sample lists roughly 33,000 clones; 65% to 80% were seen once. The specimen comprised unsorted PBMCs, sampled 2 years after starting antiretroviral therapy. These receptors came from a woman between 45 and 60 years old with HIV. CDR3s include the opening cysteine and the closing phenylalanine or tryptophan. A D gene is named only where the DNA matches it firmly. Expanded clones get a size class; other rows say once, few or many, or leave the size out.

v_gene: TRBV27
j_gene: TRBJ2-1
abundance: -
d_gene: TRBD2
CDR3aa: CASSFTLAGGLFF
CDR3nt: TGTGCCAGCAGTTTCACCCTAGCGGGGGGGTTGTTCTTC

v_gene: TRBV6-1
j_gene: TRBJ1-1
abundance: -
d_gene: -
CDR3aa: CASSPLGGRTEAFF
CDR3nt: TGTGCCAGCAGTCCCTTGGGGGGGCGGACTGAAGCTTTCTTT

v_gene: TRBV30
j_gene: TRBJ2-3
abundance: -
d_gene: -
CDR3aa: CAWSVGRPDTQYF
CDR3nt: TGTGCCTGGAGTGTAGGGCGCCCAGATACGCAGTATTTT

v_gene: TRBV14
j_gene: TRBJ1-3
abundance: -
d_gene: TRBD1
CDR3aa: CASSRAKGQGFAIYF
CDR3nt: TGTGCCAGCAGCCGTGCGAAGGGACAGGGGTTCGCCATATATTTT

v_gene: TRBV20-1
j_gene: TRBJ1-1
abundance: -
d_gene: -
CDR3aa: CSAGHTEAFF
CDR3nt: TGCAGTGCCGGACACACTGAAGCTTTCTTT

v_gene: TRBV30
j_gene: TRBJ2-3
abundance: -
d_gene: -
CDR3aa: CAWSVLRTWGEQYF
CDR3nt: TGTGCCTGGAGTGTATTAAGAACATGGGGAGAGCAGTATTTT

v_gene: TRBV5-4
j_gene: TRBJ1-1
abundance: -
d_gene: -
CDR3aa: CASSFYLTDPNTEAFF
CDR3nt: TGTGCCAGCAGCTTCTACTTGACGGACCCGAACACTGAAGCTTTCTTT

v_gene: TRBV5-1
j_gene: TRBJ1-2
abundance: once
d_gene: -
CDR3aa: CASSSFPGHEGYTF
CDR3nt: TGCGCCAGCAGCTCATTCCCAGGGCACGAGGGCTACACCTTC

v_gene: TRBV10-3
j_gene: TRBJ2-5
abundance: -
d_gene: TRBD2
CDR3aa: CATDRAGGQETQYF
CDR3nt: TGTGCCACCGACCGAGCGGGGGGCCAAGAGACCCAGTACTTC

v_gene: TRBV5-4
j_gene: TRBJ1-4
abundance: few
d_gene: TRBD1
CDR3aa: CASGRRDRDEKLFF
CDR3nt: TGTGCCAGCGGGAGAAGGGACAGGGATGAAAAACTGTTTTTT